The present T cell receptor (beta chain) was sequenced within a study of blood T cell repertoires in COVID-19 (dated by TCRdb to 2018 to 2021). The study in broad terms: Collaborator samples came from the United States, Italy and Spain and covered acute and convalescent phases of COVID-19. The prospective study material was composed of cDNA or gDNA derived from T cells, B-cell-depleted T cells, or PBMCs. Subjects who had been exposed to COVID-19, were actively infected with it, or had recovered from it provided the deeply sampled blood TCRbeta repertoires that made up the dataset. The repertoires were made available in a free public database intended to serve as a resource for research on the immune response to SARS-CoV-2. The samples were drawn from two sources: the first 160 participants of the ongoing ImmuneRACE study, and 950 to 1,500 subjects contributed by 6 global collaborators. Nearly every sample came with metadata listing a de-identified subject ID, COVID-19 status, age in years and sex. Where available, HLA class I and class II types were taken from metadata supplied by the sample provider and were not determined by assay-based typing.

TCRbeta CDR3 regions were amplified from genomic DNA by means of the immunoSEQ Assay, a bias-controlled multiplex PCR. For the original study's pipeline: The number of nucleated cells in each sample was estimated by amplification of reference gene primers within the assay. Sequence reads were collapsed and filtered to measure the absolute abundance of every unique TCRbeta CDR3 rearrangement. Productive Simpson clonality was computed per sample as the square root of Simpson's diversity index over productive rearrangements. TCRdb provides this immuneACCESS table in a form limited to in-frame rearrangements. Some clones are lacking; in checked studies, under half of them reflect an unresolved V gene, and why the rest are absent is not known. D and trimming come from the DNA, and the V and J calls and clone size come from that table. The sample table holds about 160,000 clones, of which roughly 80% were seen once. The ten most abundant clones make up 5.6% of the sample.

Participants in the prospective study were enrolled through a virtual design, were aged 18 to 89 years, and lived in approximately 25 United States geographic areas. Cohort assignment in the prospective study relied on participant-reported clinical history from a screening survey and a study questionnaire. Mobile phlebotomists in the prospective study collected whole blood, serum and a nasopharyngeal or oropharyngeal swab from every participant. Participants in the prospective study had the option to provide additional blood draws and questionnaires over an approximately two-month period. Before DNA extraction, prospective study blood samples were shipped either frozen or at room temperature. The paper as a whole reports these results and caveats: The quantity of clinical and demographic metadata differed by source and by participant and was supplied without curation.

About this clone itself: The target of this receptor is not known. No much larger clone is present one base from it, and per-base qualities are unavailable.

The CDR3 sequence holds 15 residues, the cysteine and phenylalanine included. Only the CDR3 DNA is retained, 45 bases long and in frame from the first base. From a lookup of the germline V gene, CDR1 and CDR2 are SGHRS and YFSETQ. V and J are trimmed by 4 bases and 7 bases, and the gene matches miss 8 bases of the junction. This TCR was sampled from a woman between 40 and 55 years old with acute COVID-19. Sequenced input: PBMCs or T cells enriched from blood (not recorded which). The rearranged chain carries TRBV5-1 and TRBJ1-2, with 12 central nucleotides matching TRBD1. The base sequence is TGCGCCAGCAGCCCACTGGGGGACAGGGGGCTTGGCTACACCTTC. Translated, it reads CASSPLGDRGLGYTF.